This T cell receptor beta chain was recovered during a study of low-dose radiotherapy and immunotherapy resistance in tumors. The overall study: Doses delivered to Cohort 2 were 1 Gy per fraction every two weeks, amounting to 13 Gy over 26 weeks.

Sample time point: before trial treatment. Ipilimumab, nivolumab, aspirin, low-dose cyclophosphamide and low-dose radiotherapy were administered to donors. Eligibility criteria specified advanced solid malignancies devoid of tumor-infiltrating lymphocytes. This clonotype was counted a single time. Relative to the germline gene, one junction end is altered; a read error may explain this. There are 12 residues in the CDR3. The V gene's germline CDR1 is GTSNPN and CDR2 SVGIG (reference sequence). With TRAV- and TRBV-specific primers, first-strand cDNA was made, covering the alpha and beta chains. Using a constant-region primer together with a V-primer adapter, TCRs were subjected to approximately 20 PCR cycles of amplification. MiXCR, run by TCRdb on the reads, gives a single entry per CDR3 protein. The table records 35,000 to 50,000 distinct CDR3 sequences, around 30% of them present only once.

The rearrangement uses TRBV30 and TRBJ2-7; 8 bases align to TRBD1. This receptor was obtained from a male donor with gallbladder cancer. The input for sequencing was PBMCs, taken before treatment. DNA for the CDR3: TGTGCCCGGAGACAGGGGTCCTACGAGCAGTACTTC. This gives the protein CARRQGSYEQYF.